The 17 T cell receptor beta chains in this list originate from one sample, sequenced in a study of T-cell memory formation after mild COVID-19. TCRdb re-analysed the 5' RACE reads in MiXCR, keeping a single row per CDR3 protein. The table records some 320,000 distinct CDR3 sequences, roughly an eighth of them present only once. The specimen was PBMCs or a T cell subset sorted from them (not recorded which). The receptors originated from a man aged 18 to 29 who had mild COVID-19 (a few samples of this study predate the infection). Cell type and time point are not known.

V and J are TRBV7-3 and TRBJ2-3; either TRBD1 or TRBD2 may fit D (5 bases each). The ends were cut back, 6 bases at V and 1 base at J, with 11 bases in the middle. Looked up from germline, CDR1 is SGHTA and CDR2 is FQGTGA. The CDR3 runs 14 residues. The CDR3 nucleotides read TGTGCCAGCAGTTCCATGGGGGGCACAGATACGCAGTATTTT. This gives the protein CASSSMGGTDTQYF.

This clonotype was observed many times. The rearrangement uses TRBV28 and TRBJ2-1; possibly TRBD1 for D (6 bases). The CDR3 consists of 17 residues. Trimming stripped 3 bases from V and 4 bases from J, with 19 bases between. CDR1 and CDR2 (germline): MDHEN, SYDVKM. CDR3 amino acids: CASSLVSGHVFYNEQFF. DNA of the CDR3: TGTGCCAGCAGTTTGGTGTCGGGACATGTGTTTTACAATGAGCAGTTCTTC. The whole variable domain, filled in from reference TRBV28 and TRBJ2-1, reads DVKVTQSSRYLVKRTGEKVFLECVQDMDHENMFWYRQDPGLGLRLIYFSYDVKMKEKGDIPEGYSVSREKKERFSLILESASTNQTSMYLCASSLVSGHVFYNEQFFGPGTRLTVL.

The chain employs TRBV6-1 and TRBJ1-5, with 7 nucleotides matching TRBD1. CDR3 length equals 14 residues. V gave up 6 bases and J gave up 8 bases; unmatched junction bases: 10. Per germline, CDR1 MNHNS and CDR2 SASEGT. In DNA form, the CDR3 reads TGTGCCAGCAGAAGTGGACAGGCGGGCGAGCCCCAGCATTTT. It specifies CASRSGQAGEPQHF.

This clonotype was seen more than once but under ten times. The chain employs TRBV7-8 and TRBJ2-3, with D unclear. Per germline, CDR1 SGHVS and CDR2 FQNEAQ. Between the trimmed V and J ends, which lost 0 bases and 5 bases, there was a span of 12 bases. The CDR3 is made up of 15 amino acids. For the CDR3, the DNA is TGTGCCAGCAGCTTAGCAGGCGCCGGACGAGATACGCAGTATTTT. Translated: CASSLAGAGRDTQYF.

This clonotype was recorded many times. The chain is built from TRBV19 and TRBJ2-7, with 9 bases identical to TRBD1. The germline CDR1 and CDR2 sequences are LNHDA and SQIVND (reference sequence). V trimming: 5 bases; J trimming: 3 bases; junction bases outside the gene matches: 2. The CDR3 covers 13 residues. CDR3 sequence (DNA): TGTGCCAGTAGTGCGGGACAGGGCTACGAGCAGTACTTC. This codes for CASSAGQGYEQYF.

The V call is TRBV4-3, the J call TRBJ2-6; no reliable D call. The CDR3 covers 13 residues. In germline, CDR1 is LGHNA, CDR2 YSLEER. The germline V and J ends were trimmed by 8 bases and 5 bases, with 10 bases remaining between them. For the CDR3, the DNA is TGCGCCAGCGGCGACCGTTGGGCCAACGTCCTGACTTTC. Its translation is CASGDRWANVLTF.

As regards this clonotype: Relative to the germline gene, one junction end is altered; a read error may explain this. The chain links TRBV6-2 or TRBV6-3 to TRBJ1-1; D might be TRBD1 (5 bases). The CDR3 totals 16 residues. Germline CDR1 reads MNHEY; CDR2 reads SVGEGT. CDR3: CASSYWRGTVNTEAFF. CDR3 DNA: TGTGCCAGCAGCTACTGGAGGGGAACAGTCAACACTGAAGCTTTCTTT.

The chain links TRBV11-2 to TRBJ2-7; the D gene could be TRBD1 or TRBD2 (6 bases each). The germline CDR1 and CDR2 sequences are SGHAT and FQNNGV. The CDR3 is 18 amino acids. Trimming left V 6 bases short and J 2 bases short, with 26 bases between. The CDR3 region is CASSPARDKSRRPYEQYF. The CDR3 DNA sequence: TGTGCCAGCAGTCCGGCGCGGGACAAATCGCGGCGACCCTACGAGCAGTACTTC.

This clonotype was found many times. The chain combines TRBV6-5 with TRBJ2-2; maybe TRBD2 (5 bases). The ends were cut back, 5 bases at V and 3 bases at J, with 10 bases in the middle. Germline CDR1 MNHEY, CDR2 SVGAGI. The CDR3 runs 14 residues. CDR3 DNA sequence: TGTGCCAGCAGTCGGACTGCCGACACCGGGGAGCTGTTTTTT. Protein product: CASSRTADTGELFF.

This chain uses TRBV7-2 with TRBJ2-1; 12 positions agree with TRBD2. This CDR3 is 15 amino acids long. Germline-derived CDR1 and CDR2 are SGHTA and FQGNSA. The J segment lost 9 bases and the V segment lost 5 bases, leaving 8 bases of the junction unmatched. CDR3 in DNA: TGTGCCAGCAGCGCATCTAGCGGGGGGGCCTTTGAGCAGTTCTTC. Translating it yields CASSASSGGAFEQFF.

This clonotype was counted only a few times. The chain combines TRBV20-1 with TRBJ2-7, with TRBD1 as a possible D gene (7 bases). Deletions cut 6 bases from V and 6 bases from J, with 18 bases between. CDR1 and CDR2 (germline): DFQATT, SNEGSKA (reference sequence). This CDR3 region has 13 residues. Written as DNA, the CDR3 is TGCAGTGCCCGGCAGGAGGGGGCGAGCGAGCAGTACTTC. Its translation: CSARQEGASEQYF.

This clonotype appeared a few times. The chain carries TRBV19 and TRBJ2-1; 9 positions match TRBD1. J was trimmed by 10 bases and V by 6 bases; bases with no gene match: 10. Looked up from germline, CDR1 is LNHDA and CDR2 is SQIVND (reference sequence). The CDR3 length is 14 residues. Here the CDR3 DNA reads TGTGCCAGTAGAGATGGGACAGGGTATTCCGAGCAGTTCTTC. It specifies CASRDGTGYSEQFF.

The genes are TRBV5-1 and TRBJ2-2, with 7 nucleotides matching TRBD2. The CDR3 length is 14 residues. Looked up from germline, CDR1 is SGHRS and CDR2 is YFSETQ. V trimming: 7 bases; J trimming: 3 bases; junction bases outside the gene matches: 6. CDR3 DNA sequence: TGCGCCAGCTGCCTCCGGGGGGACACCGGGGAGCTGTTTTTT. Its translation: CASCLRGDTGELFF.

This clonotype was observed many times. The rearrangement links TRBV7-8 to TRBJ2-3; 11 bases agree with TRBD2. V lost 8 bases, J lost 1 base, and 2 bases stayed unmatched. Germline V gives CDR1 SGHVS, CDR2 FQNEAQ. The CDR3 contains 14 residues. CDR3: CASGTSGGTDTQYF. CDR3 nucleotides: TGTGCCAGCGGGACTAGCGGAGGCACAGATACGCAGTATTTT.

This sequence joins TRBV11-2 and TRBJ2-3, with no clear D. V was shortened by 3 bases and J by 1 base, with 11 bases between the two germline ends. CDR1 and CDR2 (germline): SGHAT, FQNNGV. The CDR3 loop spans 15 amino acids. The CDR3, as DNA: TGTGCCAGCAGCTTCGGCCTTGGAGGCACAGATACGCAGTATTTT. Translated: CASSFGLGGTDTQYF. Full variable domain (remainder filled in from reference TRBV11-2 and TRBJ2-3): EAGVAQSPRYKIIEKRQSVAFWCNPISGHATLYWYQQILGQGPKLLIQFQNNGVVDDSQLPKDRFSAERLKGVDSTLKIQPAKLEDSAVYLCASSFGLGGTDTQYFGPGTRLTVL.

This clonotype has just a few counts. The chain employs TRBV5-1 and TRBJ2-4, with D perhaps matching TRBD2 (5 bases). The germline V gene has CDR1 SGHRS and CDR2 YFSETQ. The CDR3 is made up of 17 amino acids. Between the trimmed V and J ends, which lost 1 base and 0 bases, there was a span of 14 bases. This CDR3 is CASSLLGENLAKNIQYF. The CDR3 DNA is TGCGCCAGCAGCTTGCTTGGGGAGAACTTAGCCAAAAACATTCAGTACTTC.

The rearrangement joins TRBV7-2 to TRBJ1-3; D is undetermined. The germline gives CDR1 SGHTA, CDR2 FQGNSA. Deletions cut 6 bases from V and 10 bases from J, with 22 bases between. The CDR3 has 15 amino acids. The CDR3 reads CASSPRSAPKGTIYF. CDR3 nucleotides: TGTGCCAGCAGTCCCCGGTCGGCTCCTAAAGGGACCATATATTTT.